This T cell receptor (beta chain) emerged from a study of T cell responses to AZD1222 COVID-19 vaccine. Overall study findings and caveats: There were vaccine-associated CD4 TCRs across spike, dominant at 160-218 and 743-854. Clonal diversity was possibly underestimated; the donors were predominantly white British and more often female.

Details on this clone: Its antigen is unknown.

Second-dose timings of about 4 or about 12 weeks were pooled. Assay used: immunoSEQ multiplex PCR; TCRdb lists only in-frame clones, some missing. This sample has 130,000 or so clones, with around 90% found just once. CDR3 size: 15 residues. Germline assignment: CDR1 GTSNPN and CDR2 SVGIG (reference sequence). Deletions cut 5 bases from V and 8 bases from J, with 24 bases between. This chain joins TRBV30 and TRBJ1-2; D may be TRBD1 (6 bases). The receptor comes from an adult who received the AZD1222 COVID-19 vaccine. Sample: peripheral blood, taken 28 days after the second AZD1222 dose. The CDR3 DNA reads TGTGCCTGGGAGTTCAGGGGCCTCCGTTCTAAGGGCTACACCTTC. This translates into CAWEFRGLRSKGYTF.